The 19 T cell receptor beta chains given below trace back to one sample, sequenced in a study of blood T cells in healthy people across ages. A sample-barcoded 5' primer and a J-beta primer mix were used in a second PCR of roughly 6 to 11 cycles. A single record per CDR3 protein comes from TCRdb applying MiXCR to the 5' RACE reads. This sample yields about 1.5 million distinct CDR3 sequences, of which roughly 40% are seen a single time; 6.5% to 10% belongs to the top ten. Sequenced: blood. The receptors come from a woman in her late teens or twenties in good health.

A single count supports this clonotype. V gene TRBV7-3 combines with J gene TRBJ2-7; perhaps D is TRBD1 or TRBD2 (5 bases each). The end of the DNA is better explained by TRBJ2-5, so the J call may be wrong. Germline V gene lookup returns CDR1 SGHTA and CDR2 FQGTGA. The CDR3 consists of 15 residues. In nucleotides, the CDR3 is TGTGCCAGCAGCCCCCAAGGGGCGGAGGCAGAGACCCAGTACTTC. It yields the protein CASSPQGAEAETQYF.

This sequence joins TRBV20-1 and TRBJ2-7; 7 bases line up with TRBD2. Germline trimming cut 0 bases from V and 2 bases from J; bases unmatched to any gene: 4. The CDR3 totals 14 residues. Germline V gives CDR1 DFQATT, CDR2 SNEGSKA (reference sequence). The CDR3 protein is CSARDRGSAYEQYF. The DNA of the CDR3 is TGCAGTGCTAGAGATCGCGGGAGTGCCTACGAGCAGTACTTC.

The DNA of the CDR3 is TGTGCCAGCAGTTTGTTGAGGGGGCCGGTTATACCCCAGTACTTC. Its protein is CASSLLRGPVIPQYF. The chain joins TRBV12-3 or TRBV12-4 to TRBJ2-7; TRBD1 agrees at 7 bases. The CDR3 contains 15 residues. V trimming: 3 bases; J trimming: 10 bases; junction bases outside the gene matches: 15.

The gene calls are TRBV3-1 and TRBJ2-5; D assignment may be TRBD1 or TRBD2 (6 bases each). The germline V and J ends were trimmed by 3 bases and 1 base, with 12 bases remaining between them. Germline V gene lookup returns CDR1 LGHDT and CDR2 YNNKEL (reference sequence). The CDR3 has 15 residues. The CDR3 sequence: CASSQHGGTQETQYF. The CDR3 DNA reads TGTGCCAGCAGCCAGCACGGGGGCACCCAAGAGACCCAGTACTTC.

V usage is TRBV12-3 or TRBV12-4 and J usage is TRBJ1-5, with TRBD1 as a possible D gene (5 bases). The CDR3 is 16 amino acids. The V and J ends lost 3 bases and 0 bases respectively, with 12 bases between them. Written as DNA, the CDR3 is TGTGCCAGCAGTTTCGGGGGGTGGGATAGCAATCAGCCCCAGCATTTT. Translating it yields CASSFGGWDSNQPQHF.

This clonotype was recorded a few times. This CDR3 reads CASSQDQASYTF. DNA of the CDR3: TGTGCCAGCAGCCAAGATCAGGCCAGCTACACCTTC. The rearrangement joins TRBV3-1 to TRBJ1-2; D unclear. The CDR3 has 12 residues. V lost 0 bases, J lost 9 bases, and 8 bases lay in between. Germline V gene sequence: CDR1 LGHDT, CDR2 YNNKEL (reference sequence).

The chain is built from TRBV10-3 and TRBJ2-7; 8 nucleotides match TRBD1. The CDR3 totals 16 residues. The V gene end was trimmed by 5 bases and the J gene end by 7 bases; junction bases not matched to a gene: 16. Germline CDR1 and CDR2: ENHRY and SYGVKD. DNA of the CDR3: TGTGCCATCAGTTCAAATCCGGGACAGGCCTACAATGAGCAGTACTTC. Its translation is CAISSNPGQAYNEQYF.

V gene TRBV11-2 combines with J gene TRBJ1-2; D gene unclear. The V gene lost 5 bases and the J gene lost 6 bases, with 22 bases spanning the gap. The germline CDR1 and CDR2 sequences are SGHAT and FQNNGV. This CDR3 spans 16 amino acids. The CDR3 spells CASSPRQSALTDGYTF. DNA for the CDR3: TGTGCCAGCAGCCCCCGCCAATCAGCCCTGACTGATGGCTACACCTTC.

This clonotype was seen more than once but under ten times. This chain uses TRBV6-1 with TRBJ1-6, with D maybe TRBD1 (6 bases). Trimming removed 1 base at V and 8 bases at J, with 15 bases between. This CDR3 has 16 amino acids. From germline, CDR1 is MNHNS and CDR2 SASEGT. CDR3 bases: TGTGCCAGCAGTGAAGGGCCAGGGGTTGGTGATTCACCCCTCCACTTT. This translates into CASSEGPGVGDSPLHF.

This clonotype was seen a handful of times. This chain uses TRBV20-1 with TRBJ2-1; D may correspond to TRBD1 or TRBD2 (6 bases each). This CDR3 has 14 residues. Germline CDR1 DFQATT, CDR2 SNEGSKA (reference sequence). The V end lost 1 base, the J end lost 8 bases, and 15 bases lay between the germline ends. CDR3 DNA: TGCAGTGCTAGAGTGCCCGGGGGCCCGGATGAGCAGTTCTTC. Residues: CSARVPGGPDEQFF.

This rearrangement joins TRBV5-1 to TRBJ1-6, with 8 bases fitting TRBD1. The V gene end was trimmed by 4 bases and the J gene end by 7 bases; junction bases not matched to a gene: 13. The V gene's germline CDR1 is SGHRS and CDR2 YFSETQ. The CDR3 runs 17 residues. DNA of the CDR3: TGCGCCAGCAGCCCGCAAGCTTCGGGACAGGTCAATTCACCCCTCCACTTT. It specifies CASSPQASGQVNSPLHF.

The chain has TRBV20-1 and TRBJ2-2; D not resolved. There are 12 residues in the CDR3. Trimming shortened V by 3 bases and J by 4 bases, and 6 bases separated the two germline ends. The germline V gene has CDR1 DFQATT and CDR2 SNEGSKA (reference sequence). Written as DNA, the CDR3 is TGCAGTGCTAGGGAAATCACCGGGGAGCTGTTTTTT. It translates to CSAREITGELFF.

V and J are TRBV20-1 and TRBJ2-3; 12 bases match TRBD2. Germline trimming cut 1 base from V and 6 bases from J; bases unmatched to any gene: 5. The germline V gene has CDR1 DFQATT and CDR2 SNEGSKA (reference sequence). This CDR3 spans 15 amino acids. The CDR3 reads CSARGSSGRGDTQYF. The CDR3 region has the DNA TGCAGTGCTAGAGGCTCTAGCGGGAGGGGGGATACGCAGTATTTT.

The gene calls are TRBV15 and TRBJ2-7; maybe TRBD1 (5 bases). Trimming left V 4 bases short and J 0 bases short, with 16 bases between. CDR1 LNHNV and CDR2 YYDKDF come from the germline V gene (reference sequence). CDR3 length: 16 amino acids. The CDR3 DNA reads TGTGCCACCAGCACTTTCTCCGAAGGGGTCTCCTACGAGCAGTACTTC. Its translation is CATSTFSEGVSYEQYF.

This clonotype was detected only a few times. The rearrangement links TRBV7-9 to TRBJ1-2; D ambiguous. In germline, CDR1 is SEHNR, CDR2 FQNEAQ (reference sequence). V lost 1 base, J lost 8 bases, and 17 bases lay in between. The CDR3 is 15 amino acids. The DNA for the CDR3 is TGTGCCAGCAGCTTAGAACAGCCCAATGTTCGGGGCTACACCTTC. Translating it yields CASSLEQPNVRGYTF.

The V and J genes are TRBV20-1 and TRBJ2-5; 16 bases are a match to TRBD2. J lost 1 base, V lost 3 bases, and 5 bases had no gene match. This CDR3 contains 17 residues. The germline CDR1 and CDR2 sequences are DFQATT and SNEGSKA (reference sequence). The DNA for the CDR3 is TGCAGTGCTAGGGGACTAGCGGGAGGGCCTATCCAAGAGACCCAGTACTTC. Translated: CSARGLAGGPIQETQYF.

The chain is built from TRBV3-1 and TRBJ2-7; TRBD2 matches 14 bases. The junction had 2 bases not matched to a gene; V was cut back by 1 base and J by 3 bases. The CDR3 length is 16 residues. CDR1 and CDR2 from the germline V gene are LGHDT and YNNKEL (reference sequence). Written as DNA, the CDR3 is TGTGCCAGCAGCCAAGGACTAGCGGGAGGGGACTACGAGCAGTACTTC. It is translated as CASSQGLAGGDYEQYF.

The rearrangement uses TRBV20-1 and TRBJ1-6; D remains unclear. The CDR3 sequence is 16 residues long. Germline V gene lookup returns CDR1 DFQATT and CDR2 SNEGSKA (reference sequence). Trimming removed 0 bases at V and 8 bases at J, with 17 bases between. CDR3 sequence: CSARDGRFRFDSPLHF. In DNA form, the CDR3 reads TGCAGTGCTAGAGATGGGAGGTTTCGGTTCGATTCACCCCTCCACTTT.

This chain connects TRBV5-1 to TRBJ2-2; 14 bases are a match to TRBD2. Looked up from germline, CDR1 is SGHRS and CDR2 is YFSETQ. The V gene end was trimmed by 2 bases and the J gene end by 5 bases; junction bases not matched to a gene: 5. CDR3 length: 17 residues. CDR3 protein: CASSFGLAGGRTGELFF. For the CDR3, the DNA is TGCGCCAGCAGCTTCGGACTAGCGGGGGGTCGGACCGGGGAGCTGTTTTTT.